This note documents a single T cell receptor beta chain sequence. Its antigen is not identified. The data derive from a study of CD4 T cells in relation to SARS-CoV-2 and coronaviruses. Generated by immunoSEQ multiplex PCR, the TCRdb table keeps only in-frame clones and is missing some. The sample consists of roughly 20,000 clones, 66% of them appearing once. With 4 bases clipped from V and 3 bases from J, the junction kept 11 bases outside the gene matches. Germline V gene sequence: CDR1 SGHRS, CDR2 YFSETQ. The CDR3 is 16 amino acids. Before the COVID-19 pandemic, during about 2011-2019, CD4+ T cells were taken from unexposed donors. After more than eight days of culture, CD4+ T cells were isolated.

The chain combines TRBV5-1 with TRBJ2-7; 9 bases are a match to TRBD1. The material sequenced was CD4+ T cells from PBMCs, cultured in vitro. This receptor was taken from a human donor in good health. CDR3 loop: CASSLEGQGGIYEQYF. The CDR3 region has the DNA TGCGCCAGCAGCCTGGAGGGACAGGGAGGAATCTACGAGCAGTACTTC.